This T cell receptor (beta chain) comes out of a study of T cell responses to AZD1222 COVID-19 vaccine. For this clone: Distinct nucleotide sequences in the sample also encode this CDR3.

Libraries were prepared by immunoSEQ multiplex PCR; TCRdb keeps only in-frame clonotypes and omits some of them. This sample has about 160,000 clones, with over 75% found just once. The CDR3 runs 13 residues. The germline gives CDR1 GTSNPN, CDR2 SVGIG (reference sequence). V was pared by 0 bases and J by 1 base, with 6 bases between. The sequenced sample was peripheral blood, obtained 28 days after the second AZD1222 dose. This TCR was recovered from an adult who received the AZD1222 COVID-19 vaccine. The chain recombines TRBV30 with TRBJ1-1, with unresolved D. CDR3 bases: TGTGCCTGGAGTGTGGGCGGGAACACTGAAGCTTTCTTT. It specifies CAWSVGGNTEAFF.